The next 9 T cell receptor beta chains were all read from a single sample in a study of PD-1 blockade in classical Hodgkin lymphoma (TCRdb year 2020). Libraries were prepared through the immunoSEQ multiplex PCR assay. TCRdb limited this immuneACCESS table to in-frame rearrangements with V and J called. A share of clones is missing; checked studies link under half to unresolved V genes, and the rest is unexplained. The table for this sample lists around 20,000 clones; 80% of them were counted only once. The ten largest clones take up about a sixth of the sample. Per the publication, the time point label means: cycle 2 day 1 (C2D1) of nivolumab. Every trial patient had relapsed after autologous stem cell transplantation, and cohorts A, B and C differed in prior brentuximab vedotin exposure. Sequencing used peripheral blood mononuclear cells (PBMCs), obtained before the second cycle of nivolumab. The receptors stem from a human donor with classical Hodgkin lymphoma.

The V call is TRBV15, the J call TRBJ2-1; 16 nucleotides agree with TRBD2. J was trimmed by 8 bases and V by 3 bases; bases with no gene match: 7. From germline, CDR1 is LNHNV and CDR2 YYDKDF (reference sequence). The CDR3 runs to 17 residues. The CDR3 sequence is CATSSAGTSGRAYEQFF. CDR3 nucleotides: TGTGCCACCAGCAGTGCCGGGACTAGCGGGAGGGCCTATGAGCAGTTCTTC.

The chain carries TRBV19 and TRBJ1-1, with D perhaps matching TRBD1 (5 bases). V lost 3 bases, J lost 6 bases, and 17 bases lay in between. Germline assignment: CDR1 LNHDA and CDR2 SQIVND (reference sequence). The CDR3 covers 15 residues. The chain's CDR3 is CASSIKMSDTSEAFF. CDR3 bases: TGTGCCAGTAGTATTAAGATGTCGGACACCTCTGAAGCTTTCTTT.

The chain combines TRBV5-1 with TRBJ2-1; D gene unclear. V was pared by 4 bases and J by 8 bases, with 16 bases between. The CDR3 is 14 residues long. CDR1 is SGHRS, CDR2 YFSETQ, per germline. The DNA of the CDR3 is TGCGCCAGCAGCCCGGACGGCGGAGACGATGAGCAGTTCTTC. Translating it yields CASSPDGGDDEQFF.

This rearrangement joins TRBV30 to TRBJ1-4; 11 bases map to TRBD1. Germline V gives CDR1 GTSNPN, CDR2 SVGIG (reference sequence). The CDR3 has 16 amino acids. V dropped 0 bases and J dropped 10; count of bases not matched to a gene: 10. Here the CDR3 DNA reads TGTGCCTGGAGTGTCCATTTGGGACAGGGGGAGGGAAAACTGTTTTTT. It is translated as CAWSVHLGQGEGKLFF.

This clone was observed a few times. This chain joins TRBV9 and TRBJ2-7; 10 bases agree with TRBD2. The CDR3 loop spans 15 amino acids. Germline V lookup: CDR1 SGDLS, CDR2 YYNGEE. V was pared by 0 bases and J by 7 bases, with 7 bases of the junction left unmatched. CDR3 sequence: CASSVEAGGPYEQYF. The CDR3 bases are TGTGCCAGCAGCGTAGAAGCGGGAGGGCCGTATGAGCAGTACTTC.

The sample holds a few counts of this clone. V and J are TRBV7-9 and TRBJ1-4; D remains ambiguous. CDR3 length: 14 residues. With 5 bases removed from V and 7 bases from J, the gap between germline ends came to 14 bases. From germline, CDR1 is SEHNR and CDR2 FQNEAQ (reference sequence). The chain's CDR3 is CASSRHVEGEKLFF. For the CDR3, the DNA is TGTGCCAGCAGCAGACACGTGGAGGGTGAAAAACTGTTTTTT.

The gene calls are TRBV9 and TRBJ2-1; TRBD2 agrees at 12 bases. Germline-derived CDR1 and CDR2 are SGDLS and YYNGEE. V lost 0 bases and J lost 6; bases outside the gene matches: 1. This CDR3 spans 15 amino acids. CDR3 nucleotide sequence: TGTGCCAGCAGCGTAGCTAGCGGGAGGGCCAATGAGCAGTTCTTC. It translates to CASSVASGRANEQFF.

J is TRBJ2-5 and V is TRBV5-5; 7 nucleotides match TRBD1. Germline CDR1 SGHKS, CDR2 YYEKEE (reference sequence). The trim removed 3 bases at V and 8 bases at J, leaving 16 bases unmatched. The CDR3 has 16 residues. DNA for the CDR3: TGTGCCAGCAGCTCCTATGGTTATGGACAGGTGGACACCCAGTACTTC. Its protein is CASSSYGYGQVDTQYF.

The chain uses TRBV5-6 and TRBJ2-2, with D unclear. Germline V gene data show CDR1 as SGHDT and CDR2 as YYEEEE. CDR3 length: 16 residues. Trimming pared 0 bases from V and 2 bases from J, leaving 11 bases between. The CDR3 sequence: CASSLGWTQNTGELFF. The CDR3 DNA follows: TGTGCCAGCAGCTTGGGTTGGACCCAAAACACCGGGGAGCTGTTTTTT.